The 20 T cell receptor beta chains below all came from one sample that was sequenced in a study of blood T cell repertoires in COVID-19. The protocol was immunoSEQ multiplex PCR, while the TCRdb copy is restricted to in-frame clones and leaves out a portion. The table records about 350,000 clones, around 90% of them present only once. Sequencing used peripheral blood. These receptor sequences come from a woman aged 18 to 35 who had recovered from COVID-19.

The chain is built from TRBV10-1 and TRBJ2-5, with TRBD2 identical over 12 bases. Germline CDR1 WNHNN, CDR2 SYGVQD (reference sequence). This CDR3 comprises 16 residues. Trimming at V came to 2 bases and at J to 1 base, leaving 2 bases not matched to a gene. The CDR3 here is CASSEMTSGSQETQYF. The DNA of the CDR3 is TGCGCCAGCAGTGAGATGACTAGCGGGAGCCAAGAGACCCAGTACTTC.

The CDR3 loop reads CASSTRHLANEQFF. In DNA form, the CDR3 reads TGCGCCAGCAGCACGCGACACCTAGCGAATGAGCAGTTCTTC. The genes are TRBV4-3 and TRBJ2-1; a possible D gene is TRBD2 (6 bases). The length of the CDR3 is 14 residues. The ends were cut back, 5 bases at V and 7 bases at J, with 15 bases in the middle. CDR1 is LGHNA and CDR2 is YSLEER in the germline V gene.

This clone has only one observation. The chain links TRBV6-5 to TRBJ2-3; 8 nucleotides agree with TRBD2. After removal of 5 bases from V and 4 bases from J, the junction contained 5 bases not matched to a gene. This CDR3 contains 14 residues. Looked up from germline, CDR1 is MNHEY and CDR2 is SVGAGI. CDR3 sequence: CASSRAGESDTQYF. The CDR3 coding sequence is TGTGCCAGCAGTAGAGCGGGAGAGTCAGATACGCAGTATTTT.

CDR3 residues: CASSLVGGETQYF. The CDR3, as DNA: TGTGCCAGCAGCTTAGTGGGGGGAGAGACCCAGTACTTC. This chain uses TRBV7-9 with TRBJ2-5; maybe TRBD2 (6 bases). V was clipped by 1 base and J by 4 bases, with 7 bases between them. The CDR3 consists of 13 residues. Germline lookup yields CDR1 SEHNR and CDR2 FQNEAQ (reference sequence).

The V and J genes are TRBV7-6 and TRBJ1-3, with D tentatively TRBD1 (5 bases). This CDR3 spans 16 amino acids. Trimming cost V 6 bases and J 2 bases, with 17 bases left between them. The germline gives CDR1 SGHVS, CDR2 FNYEAQ. In DNA, the CDR3 is TGTGCCAGCAGACAATGGACATCCTCGGCTGGAAACACCATATATTTT. Translated, it gives CASRQWTSSAGNTIYF.

This clone occurred many times. The chain uses TRBV20-1 and TRBJ2-1; tentatively, D is TRBD1 (6 bases). The V and J ends lost 3 bases and 0 bases respectively, with 12 bases between them. Germline-derived CDR1 and CDR2 are DFQATT and SNEGSKA (reference sequence). The length of the CDR3 is 15 residues. The CDR3 loop is CSASDGQSSYNEQFF. In DNA, the CDR3 is TGCAGTGCTAGTGACGGACAGTCCTCCTACAATGAGCAGTTCTTC.

The rearrangement uses TRBV2 and TRBJ1-2, with D perhaps matching TRBD1 (6 bases). The V end was cut by 6 bases, the J end by 1 base, with 9 bases between. The CDR3 length is 13 residues. Germline CDR1 and CDR2: SNHLY and FYNNEI. For the CDR3, the DNA is TGTGCCAGCAGAATGGACAGTAACTATGGCTACACCTTC. As protein: CASRMDSNYGYTF.

This clone showed up just a few times. The CDR3 protein is CASSLRGRDGYTF. Written as DNA, the CDR3 is TGTGCCAGCAGTTTAAGGGGCAGGGATGGCTACACCTTC. The chain joins TRBV27 to TRBJ1-2, with TRBD1 as a possible D gene (5 bases). Trimming took off 2 bases at V and 6 bases at J, with 10 bases between the two ends. Germline CDR1 and CDR2: MNHEY and SMNVEV (reference sequence). The CDR3 sequence is 13 residues long.

V gene TRBV11-3 combines with J gene TRBJ2-1, with 8 bases identical to TRBD2. Trimming took 5 bases from V and 1 from J; bases not matched to a gene: 10. The CDR3 totals 17 residues. From germline, CDR1 is SGHNT and CDR2 YENEEA. Here the CDR3 reads CASSPPPERGSYNEQFF. CDR3 coding DNA: TGTGCCAGCAGCCCGCCGCCGGAGCGGGGGTCCTACAATGAGCAGTTCTTC.

The J gene is TRBJ1-2, the V gene TRBV29-1; 7 nucleotides line up with TRBD1. The CDR3 is 13 residues long. The V and J ends lost 5 bases and 4 bases, in that order; junction bases with no gene match: 7. The germline gives CDR1 SQVTM, CDR2 ANQGSEA. The CDR3 nucleotides read TGCAGCGTTTTGGACAGGCTAACCTATGGCTACACCTTC. Translation gives CSVLDRLTYGYTF.

The chain employs TRBV5-4 and TRBJ1-1; tentatively, D is TRBD1 (6 bases). Germline V gene data show CDR1 as SGHNT and CDR2 as YYREEE (reference sequence). V lost 3 bases and J lost 3, with 21 bases in between. The CDR3 has 17 amino acids. DNA of the CDR3: TGTGCCAGCAGCTCCTTTACGGCACAGGGTTGGGACACTGAAGCTTTCTTT. Amino acid sequence: CASSSFTAQGWDTEAFF. Complete variable domain (other parts from reference TRBV5-4 and TRBJ1-1): ETGVTQSPTHLIKTRGQQVTLRCSSQSGHNTVSWYQQALGQGPQFIFQYYREEENGRGNFPPRFSGLQFPNYSSELNVNALELDDSALYLCASSSFTAQGWDTEAFFGQGTRLTVV.

V is TRBV3-1 (or the pseudogene TRBV3-2) and J is TRBJ2-7; D not certain. The germline V gene has CDR1 LGHDT and CDR2 YNNKEL (reference sequence). Trimming took 8 bases from V and 4 from J, leaving 27 bases between them. The CDR3 runs 17 residues. The CDR3 DNA sequence: TGTGCCAGCTCGCAGAAAACAAAAAGCGCCTTCTTATACGAGCAGTACGTC. Translation gives CASSQKTKSAFLYEQYV.

This chain uses TRBV10-3 with TRBJ2-4; TRBD1 aligns across 9 bases. V lost 6 bases, J lost 3 bases, and 6 bases stayed unmatched. This CDR3 has 15 residues. CDR1 and CDR2 (germline): ENHRY, SYGVKD. The CDR3 DNA reads TGTGCCATCAGACCTGACAGGGGGGACAAAAACATTCAGTACTTC. As protein: CAIRPDRGDKNIQYF.

The chain is built from TRBV5-6 and TRBJ1-1; D call uncertain. V lost 4 bases, J lost 2 bases, and 6 bases lay in between. Looked up from germline, CDR1 is SGHDT and CDR2 is YYEEEE. There are 12 residues in the CDR3. The CDR3 region has the DNA TGTGCCAGCAGCCTCCCTAACACTGAAGCTTTCTTT. Protein product: CASSLPNTEAFF.

The rearrangement joins TRBV5-4 to TRBJ1-1; TRBD1 aligns across 7 bases. From germline, CDR1 is SGHNT and CDR2 YYREEE (reference sequence). V was pared by 1 base and J by 0 bases, with 6 bases of the junction left unmatched. The CDR3 contains 16 residues. CDR3 region: CASSLKGARLNTEAFF. CDR3 DNA sequence: TGTGCCAGCAGCTTGAAGGGGGCGCGTCTGAACACTGAAGCTTTCTTT. The whole variable domain, remainder taken from reference TRBV5-4 and TRBJ1-1, is ETGVTQSPTHLIKTRGQQVTLRCSSQSGHNTVSWYQQALGQGPQFIFQYYREEENGRGNFPPRFSGLQFPNYSSELNVNALELDDSALYLCASSLKGARLNTEAFFGQGTRLTVV.

The V and J genes are TRBV18 and TRBJ2-5, with 8 bases matching TRBD1. V gave up 6 bases and J gave up 1 base; unmatched junction bases: 4. The CDR3 length is 14 residues. Per germline, CDR1 KGHSH and CDR2 LQKENI. CDR3 nucleotide sequence: TGTGCCAGCTCGCCGACAGGGGCCCAAGAGACCCAGTACTTC. This gives the protein CASSPTGAQETQYF.

This chain joins TRBV6-5 and TRBJ1-2, with D unclear. V lost 8 bases and J 6 bases, leaving 16 bases between the germline ends. CDR3 length: 13 residues. The germline CDR1 and CDR2 sequences are MNHEY and SVGAGI. The CDR3 DNA sequence: TGTGCCAGCCACCGCGGGAAATATCATGGCTACACCTTC. Amino acids: CASHRGKYHGYTF.

The rearrangement links TRBV29-1 to TRBJ2-4, with D perhaps TRBD1 (6 bases). Trimming stripped 6 bases from V and 6 bases from J, with 12 bases between. Germline V CDR1 and CDR2: SQVTM, ANQGSEA. The CDR3 has 12 amino acids. CDR3 in DNA: TGCAGCGTAAGCCTGGACAGAAACATTCAGTACTTC. This gives the protein CSVSLDRNIQYF.

Comments on this clone: The same CDR3 also results from other DNA sequences found in this sample. The chain has TRBV7-2 and TRBJ2-3; no reliable D call. This CDR3 comprises 13 residues. Trimming pared 5 bases from V and 4 bases from J, leaving 10 bases between. Germline CDR1 and CDR2: SGHTA and FQGNSA. This CDR3 reads CASSRNRADTQYF. The CDR3 DNA follows: TGTGCCAGCAGCCGAAACCGCGCAGATACGCAGTATTTT. Based on the CDR3 plus reference TRBV7-2 and TRBJ2-3, the full variable domain is GAGVSQSPSNKVTEKGKDVELRCDPISGHTALYWYRQSLGQGLEFLIYFQGNSAPDKSGLPSDRFSAERTGGSVSTLTIQRTQQEDSAVYLCASSRNRADTQYFGPGTRLTVL.

V usage is TRBV9 and J usage is TRBJ2-1, with D possibly matching TRBD2 (6 bases). The CDR3 runs to 14 residues. V shed 4 bases and J shed 6 bases, with 14 bases lying between them. CDR1 and CDR2 from the germline V gene are SGDLS and YYNGEE. DNA of the CDR3: TGTGCCAGCAGCCCCCGGGATAGCGGCAATGAGCAGTTCTTC. As protein: CASSPRDSGNEQFF.